In its sample, the clone carrying this T cell receptor beta chain was seen many times. Its antigen is not identified. The V and J ends lost 5 bases and 0 bases respectively, with 12 bases between them. Germline values: CDR1 SGHRS, CDR2 YFSETQ. There are 14 residues in the CDR3. It was RNA transcripts that yielded the amplified TCR beta CDR3 regions. Initially, a first-round RT-PCR of the TCR CDR3 employed the HTBI primer set. TCRdb itself ran the multiplex PCR reads through MiXCR, one entry per CDR3 protein. The sample has approximately 430,000 distinct CDR3 sequences, 14% to 15% seen once; the top ten hold over 10%. Ophthalmopathy cases scored 3 or more on the Clinical Activity Score and 4 or more on NOSPECS grade, with duration below 3 months. Exclusion criteria comprised uncontrolled infection, other autoimmune disease, pregnancy or lactation. The sample is drawn from a study of T cells in Graves' hyperthyroidism and ophthalmopathy. Study-wide background: Peripheral blood was obtained at initial diagnosis, preceding any treatment.

Study results and limitations: Among clonotypes expanded in thyroid above 0.001, most were also found in blood.

The sample taken for sequencing was blood. This chain joins TRBV5-1 and TRBJ2-7, with a tentative D call TRBD2 (5 bases). The receptor's source is a man aged 18-30 years with Graves' ophthalmopathy. The CDR3 sequence: CASRAGYSSYEQYF. CDR3 in DNA: TGCGCCAGCAGGGCGGGCTACAGCTCCTACGAGCAGTACTTC.